These 5 T cell receptor beta chains were all obtained from the same sample, sequenced in a study of glioma-infiltrating T cells. The iRepertoire nested amplicon-rescue multiplex PCR amplified TCR alpha and beta CDR3s from RNA. One entry per CDR3 protein results from TCRdb running MiXCR on the multiplex PCR reads. The table includes fewer than 250,000 distinct CDR3 sequences, more than 25% detected once. The sequenced sample consisted of glioma tissue, nonneoplastic brain tissue, or PBMCs (not recorded which). The receptors were sampled from a human donor with low-grade glioma or glioblastoma, undergoing nonglioma brain surgery, or in good health (not recorded which).

A remark on this clonotype: A single base separates this from a much larger clone, so it may be a read error. This chain joins TRBV9 and TRBJ2-1, with TRBD2 identical over 8 bases. The CDR3 covers 11 residues. Germline CDR1 is SGDLS and CDR2 is YYNGEE. V was pared by 10 bases and J by 11 bases, with 8 bases of the junction left unmatched. CDR3 amino acids: CAFHNSGKQFF. CDR3 sequence (DNA): TGTGCCTTTCACAATAGCGGGAAGCAGTTCTTC.

This clonotype was detected many times. This chain joins TRBV25-1 and TRBJ2-7; D is unclear. The CDR3 runs 13 residues. CDR1 is MGHDK and CDR2 is SYGVNS in the germline V gene. The V end was cut by 1 base, the J end by 4 bases, with 8 bases between. The chain's CDR3 is CASSEFALYEQYF. The CDR3 nucleotides read TGTGCCAGCAGTGAATTCGCTCTATACGAGCAGTACTTC.

The chain joins TRBV30 to TRBJ1-1, with unresolved D. Germline V gives CDR1 GTSNPN, CDR2 SVGIG (reference sequence). There are 13 residues in the CDR3. Trimming removed 2 bases at V and 1 base at J, with 8 bases between. CDR3 sequence (DNA): TGTGCCTGGAGTAAAACAGAGAACACTGAAGCTTTCTTT. Translated, it gives CAWSKTENTEAFF.

This clonotype occurred a few times. The chain is built from TRBV4-3 and TRBJ2-7; 7 bases match TRBD1. The CDR3 totals 16 residues. In germline, CDR1 is LGHNA, CDR2 YSLEER. The J segment lost 5 bases and the V segment lost 0 bases, leaving 10 bases of the junction unmatched. The CDR3 region has the DNA TGCGCCAGCAGCCAAGAAGTAAGAGGGGGCGCAGACGAGCAGTACTTC. Its translation is CASSQEVRGGADEQYF.

The chain has TRBV7-9 and TRBJ2-3; no clear D gene. The germline CDR1 and CDR2 sequences are SEHNR and FQNEAQ (reference sequence). Trimming took 5 bases from V and 2 from J, leaving 5 bases between them. The CDR3 has 12 amino acids. CDR3 bases: TGTGCCAGCAGCGTAATCACAGATACGCAGTATTTT. It codes for CASSVITDTQYF.